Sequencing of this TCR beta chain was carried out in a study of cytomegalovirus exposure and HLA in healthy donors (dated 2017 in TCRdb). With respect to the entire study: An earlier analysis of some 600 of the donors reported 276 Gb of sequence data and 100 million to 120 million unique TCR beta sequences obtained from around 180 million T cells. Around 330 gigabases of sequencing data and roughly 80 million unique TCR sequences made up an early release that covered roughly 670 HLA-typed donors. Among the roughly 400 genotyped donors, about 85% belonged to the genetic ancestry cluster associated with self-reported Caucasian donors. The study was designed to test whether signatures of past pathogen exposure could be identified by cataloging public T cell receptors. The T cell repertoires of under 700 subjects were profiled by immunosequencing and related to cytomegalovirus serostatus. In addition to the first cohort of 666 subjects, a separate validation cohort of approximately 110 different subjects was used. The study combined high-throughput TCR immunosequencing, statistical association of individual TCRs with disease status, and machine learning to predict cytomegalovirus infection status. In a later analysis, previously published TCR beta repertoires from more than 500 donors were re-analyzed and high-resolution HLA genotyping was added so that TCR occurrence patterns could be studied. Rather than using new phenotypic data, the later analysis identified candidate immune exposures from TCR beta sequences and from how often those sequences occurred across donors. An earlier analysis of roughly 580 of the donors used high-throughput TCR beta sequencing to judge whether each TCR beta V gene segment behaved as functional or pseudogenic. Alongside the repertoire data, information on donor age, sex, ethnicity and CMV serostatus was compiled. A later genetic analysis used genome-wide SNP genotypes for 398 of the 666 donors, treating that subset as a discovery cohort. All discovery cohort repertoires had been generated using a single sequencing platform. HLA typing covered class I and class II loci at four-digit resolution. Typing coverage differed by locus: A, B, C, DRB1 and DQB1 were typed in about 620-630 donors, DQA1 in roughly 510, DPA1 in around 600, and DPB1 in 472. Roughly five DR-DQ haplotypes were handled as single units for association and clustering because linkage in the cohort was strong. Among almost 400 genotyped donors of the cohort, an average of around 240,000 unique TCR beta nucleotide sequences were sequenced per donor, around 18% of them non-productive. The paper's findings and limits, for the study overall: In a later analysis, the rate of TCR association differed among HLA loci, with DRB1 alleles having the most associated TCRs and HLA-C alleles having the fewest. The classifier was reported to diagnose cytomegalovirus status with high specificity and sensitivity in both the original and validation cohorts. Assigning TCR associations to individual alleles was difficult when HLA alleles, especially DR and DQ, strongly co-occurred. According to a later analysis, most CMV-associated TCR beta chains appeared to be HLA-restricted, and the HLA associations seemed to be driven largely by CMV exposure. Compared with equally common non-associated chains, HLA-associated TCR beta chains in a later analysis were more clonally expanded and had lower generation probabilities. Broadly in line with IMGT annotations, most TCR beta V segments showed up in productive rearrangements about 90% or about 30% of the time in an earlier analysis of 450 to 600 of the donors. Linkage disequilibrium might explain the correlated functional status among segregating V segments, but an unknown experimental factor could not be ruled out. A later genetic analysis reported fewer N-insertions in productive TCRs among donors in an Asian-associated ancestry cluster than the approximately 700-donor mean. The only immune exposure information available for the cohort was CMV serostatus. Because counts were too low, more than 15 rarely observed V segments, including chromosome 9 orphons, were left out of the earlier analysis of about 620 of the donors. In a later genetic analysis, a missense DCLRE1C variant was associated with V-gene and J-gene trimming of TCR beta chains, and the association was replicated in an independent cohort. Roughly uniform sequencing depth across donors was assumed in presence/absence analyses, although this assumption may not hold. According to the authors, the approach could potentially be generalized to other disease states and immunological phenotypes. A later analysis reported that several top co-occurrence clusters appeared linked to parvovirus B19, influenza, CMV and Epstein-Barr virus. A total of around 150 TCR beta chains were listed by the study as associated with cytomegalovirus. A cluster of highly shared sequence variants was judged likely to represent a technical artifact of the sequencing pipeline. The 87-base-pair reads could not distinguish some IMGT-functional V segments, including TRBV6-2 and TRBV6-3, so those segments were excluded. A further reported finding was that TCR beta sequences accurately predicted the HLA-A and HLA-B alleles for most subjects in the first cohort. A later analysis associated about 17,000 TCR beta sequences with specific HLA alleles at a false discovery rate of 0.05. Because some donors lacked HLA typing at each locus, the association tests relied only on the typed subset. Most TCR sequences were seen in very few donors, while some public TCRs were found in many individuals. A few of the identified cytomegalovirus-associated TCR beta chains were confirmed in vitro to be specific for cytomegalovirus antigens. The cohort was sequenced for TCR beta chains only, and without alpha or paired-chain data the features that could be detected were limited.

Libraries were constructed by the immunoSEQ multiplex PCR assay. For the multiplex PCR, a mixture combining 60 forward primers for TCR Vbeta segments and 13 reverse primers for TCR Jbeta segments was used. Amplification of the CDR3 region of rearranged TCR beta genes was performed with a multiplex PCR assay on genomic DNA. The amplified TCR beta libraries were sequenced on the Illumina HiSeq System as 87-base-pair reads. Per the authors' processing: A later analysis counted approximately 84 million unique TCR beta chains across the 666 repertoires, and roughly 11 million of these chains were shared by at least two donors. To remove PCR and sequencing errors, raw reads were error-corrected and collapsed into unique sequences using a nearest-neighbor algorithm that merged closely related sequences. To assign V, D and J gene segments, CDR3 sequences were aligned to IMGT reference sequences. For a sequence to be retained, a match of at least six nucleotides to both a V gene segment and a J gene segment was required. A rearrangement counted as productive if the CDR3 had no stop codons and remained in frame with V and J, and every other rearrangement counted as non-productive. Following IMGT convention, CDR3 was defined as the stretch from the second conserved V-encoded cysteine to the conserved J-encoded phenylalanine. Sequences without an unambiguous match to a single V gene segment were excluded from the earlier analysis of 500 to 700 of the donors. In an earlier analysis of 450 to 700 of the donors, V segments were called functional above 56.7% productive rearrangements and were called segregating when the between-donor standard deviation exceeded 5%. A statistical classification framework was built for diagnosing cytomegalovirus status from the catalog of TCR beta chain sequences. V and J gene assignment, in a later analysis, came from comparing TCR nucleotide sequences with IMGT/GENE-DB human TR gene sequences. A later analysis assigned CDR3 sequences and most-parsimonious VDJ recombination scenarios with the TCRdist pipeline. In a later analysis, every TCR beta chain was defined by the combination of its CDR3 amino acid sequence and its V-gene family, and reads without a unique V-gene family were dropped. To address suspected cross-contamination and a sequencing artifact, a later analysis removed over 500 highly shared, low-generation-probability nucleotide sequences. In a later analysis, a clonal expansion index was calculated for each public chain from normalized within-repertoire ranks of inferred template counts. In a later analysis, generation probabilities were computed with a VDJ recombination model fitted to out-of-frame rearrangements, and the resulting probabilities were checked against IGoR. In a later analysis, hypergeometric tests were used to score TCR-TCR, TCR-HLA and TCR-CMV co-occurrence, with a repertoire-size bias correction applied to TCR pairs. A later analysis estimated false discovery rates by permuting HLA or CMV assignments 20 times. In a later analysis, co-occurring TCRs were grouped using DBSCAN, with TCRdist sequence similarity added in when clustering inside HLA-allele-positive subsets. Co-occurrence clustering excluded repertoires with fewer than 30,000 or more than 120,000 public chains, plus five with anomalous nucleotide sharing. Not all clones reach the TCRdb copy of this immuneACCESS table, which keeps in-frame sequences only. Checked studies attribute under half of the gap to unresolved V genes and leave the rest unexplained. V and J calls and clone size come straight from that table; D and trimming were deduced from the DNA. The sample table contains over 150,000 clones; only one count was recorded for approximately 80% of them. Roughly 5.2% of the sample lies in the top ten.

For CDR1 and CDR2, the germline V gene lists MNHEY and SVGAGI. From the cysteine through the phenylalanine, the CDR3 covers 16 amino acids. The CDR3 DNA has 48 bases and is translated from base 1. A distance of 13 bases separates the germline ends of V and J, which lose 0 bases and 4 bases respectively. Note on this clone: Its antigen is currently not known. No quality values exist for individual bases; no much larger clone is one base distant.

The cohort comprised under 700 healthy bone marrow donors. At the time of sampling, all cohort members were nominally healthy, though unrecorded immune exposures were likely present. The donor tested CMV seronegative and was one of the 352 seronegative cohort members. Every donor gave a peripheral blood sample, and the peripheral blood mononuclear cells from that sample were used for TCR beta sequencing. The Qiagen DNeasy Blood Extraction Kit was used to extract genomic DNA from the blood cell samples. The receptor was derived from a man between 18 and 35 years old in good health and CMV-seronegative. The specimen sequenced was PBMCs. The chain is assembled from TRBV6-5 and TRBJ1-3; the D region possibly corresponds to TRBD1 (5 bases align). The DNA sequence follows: TGTGCCAGCAGTTACTCGAGCGGGGCAGAGGGAAACACCATATATTTT. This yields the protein CASSYSSGAEGNTIYF.